This T cell receptor beta chain was sequenced during a study of T cells in Graves' hyperthyroidism and ophthalmopathy. This CDR3 spans 14 amino acids. Looked up from germline, CDR1 is SGHKS and CDR2 is YYEKEE (reference sequence). Trimming left V 2 bases short and J 1 base short, with 9 bases between. Using RNA transcripts as the source, TCR beta CDR3 regions were amplified. HTBI primers drove first-round RT-PCR of the TCR CDR3. TCRdb processed the multiplex PCR reads anew with MiXCR; each CDR3 protein has one entry. The sample records 750,000 to 900,000 distinct CDR3 sequences, 38% being singletons. Sequences were obtained from blood. The chain joins TRBV5-5 to TRBJ1-1; D perhaps matches TRBD1 (6 bases). The source is a man aged 18 to 29 with Graves' hyperthyroidism. CDR3 region: CASSFTGQNTEAFF. The CDR3 DNA follows: TGTGCCAGCAGCTTCACAGGGCAGAACACTGAAGCTTTCTTT. The full variable domain, in which reference TRBV5-5 and TRBJ1-1 provide the parts outside the CDR3, is DAGVTQSPTHLIKTRGQQVTLRCSPISGHKSVSWYQQVLGQGPQFIFQYYEKEERGRGNFPDRFSARQFPNYSSELNVNALLLGDSALYLCASSFTGQNTEAFFGQGTRLTVV.